The clone carrying this T cell receptor beta chain was picked up one time. This sample was taken from a study of cytomegalovirus exposure and HLA in healthy donors. CDR1 is SGDLS and CDR2 is YYNGEE in the germline V gene. The CDR3 is 16 residues long. V lost 3 bases and J 9 bases, leaving 22 bases between the germline ends. Vbeta (60) and Jbeta (13) primers were used in the PCR. Sequencing used immunoSEQ multiplex PCR; TCRdb keeps in-frame clones, though not all of them. The sample has around 94,000 clones; about 80% are singletons. The donors, nominally healthy at sampling, likely had unrecorded immune exposures.

This clonotype originated in a human donor in good health. The sample taken for sequencing was PBMCs. The chain recombines TRBV9 with TRBJ2-1, with D possibly matching TRBD2 (7 bases). CDR3 protein: CASSGGAGAPGGEQFF. CDR3 nucleotides: TGTGCCAGCAGCGGAGGGGCGGGGGCACCCGGGGGTGAGCAGTTCTTC.